This T cell receptor (beta chain) was found in a study of blood T cell repertoires in COVID-19. About the study: PBMCs, B-cell-depleted T cells, or T cells provided the cDNA or gDNA that made up the material.

V shed 1 base, J shed 2 bases, and the junction held 22 bases outside the gene matches. The CDR3 loop spans 23 amino acids. In germline, CDR1 is SGHTA, CDR2 FQGTGA. As handled by the study authors: The assay estimated nucleated cells by amplifying reference gene primers. Libraries were prepared by immunoSEQ multiplex PCR; TCRdb keeps only in-frame clonotypes and omits some of them. V, J and clone size are those of that table, while D and trimming were read from the DNA. The table has 210,000 or so clones, around 84% seen once. Sequenced: peripheral blood. J is TRBJ2-1 and V is TRBV7-3; 11 bases fit TRBD2. This TCR came from a woman of 80 years or more with active or convalescent COVID-19. The CDR3 reads CASSLKAFPGASGGSRTYNEQFF. The CDR3 DNA follows: TGTGCCAGCAGCTTAAAAGCCTTCCCCGGGGCTAGCGGGGGGTCCCGGACCTACAATGAGCAGTTCTTC.